The present entry profiles one T cell receptor beta chain with its context. The antigen is unknown. In germline, CDR1 is SGHDT, CDR2 YYEEEE. Deletions cut 2 bases from V and 2 bases from J, with 11 bases between. The CDR3 consists of 15 residues. This specimen belongs to a study of long-term antiretroviral therapy in people with HIV. Broader study findings: Against controls, HIV repertoires showed narrower ranges of CDR3 length.

Version v3.0 of the immunoSEQ assay ran at survey level. Profiling relied on immunoSEQ multiplex PCR, and the TCRdb table lists in-frame clones only, not all of them. This table holds more than 25,000 clones, about 94% found once. The V gene is TRBV5-6, the J gene TRBJ2-1, with D possibly TRBD1 on 5 matching bases. Source: unsorted PBMCs, taken about 6.5 years after starting antiretroviral therapy. The receptor was derived from a middle-aged woman with HIV. CDR3: CASSLSQAAYNEQFF. The CDR3 nucleotides are TGTGCCAGCAGCTTATCACAGGCAGCCTACAATGAGCAGTTCTTC.